This T cell receptor beta chain was captured by sequencing in a study of cytomegalovirus exposure and HLA in healthy donors. PCR involved 60 Vbeta and 13 Jbeta primers. Method: immunoSEQ multiplex PCR; TCRdb's copy keeps in-frame clones and lacks some. The sample has around 100,000 clones, under 85% seen once. Germline CDR1 and CDR2: MDHEN and SYDVKM. The CDR3 is made up of 15 amino acids. V lost 7 bases, J lost 8 bases, and 23 bases lay in between. This clonotype was obtained from a man aged 45-65 years in good health and CMV-seropositive. Sample: PBMCs. The rearrangement uses TRBV28 and TRBJ1-2; D might be TRBD1 (5 bases). CDR3: CASTVGAETRKGYTF. The CDR3, as DNA: TGTGCCAGCACCGTTGGGGCCGAGACAAGGAAAGGCTACACCTTC.